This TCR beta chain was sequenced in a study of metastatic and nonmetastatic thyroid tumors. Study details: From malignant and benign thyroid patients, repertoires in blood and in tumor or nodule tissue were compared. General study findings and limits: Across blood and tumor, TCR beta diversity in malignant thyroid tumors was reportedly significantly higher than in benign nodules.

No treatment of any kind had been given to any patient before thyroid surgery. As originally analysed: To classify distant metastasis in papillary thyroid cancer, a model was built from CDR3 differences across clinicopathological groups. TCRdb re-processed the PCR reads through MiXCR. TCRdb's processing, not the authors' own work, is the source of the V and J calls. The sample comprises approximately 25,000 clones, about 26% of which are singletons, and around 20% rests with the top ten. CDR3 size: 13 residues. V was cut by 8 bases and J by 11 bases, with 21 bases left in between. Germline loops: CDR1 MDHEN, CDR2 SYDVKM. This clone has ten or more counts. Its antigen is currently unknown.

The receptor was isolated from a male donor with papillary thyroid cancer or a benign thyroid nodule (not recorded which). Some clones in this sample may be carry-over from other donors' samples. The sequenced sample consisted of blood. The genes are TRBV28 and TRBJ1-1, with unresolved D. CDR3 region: CASSSSGKILAFF. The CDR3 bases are TGTGCCAGCTCAAGTTCCGGGAAAATTTTGGCTTTCTTT.